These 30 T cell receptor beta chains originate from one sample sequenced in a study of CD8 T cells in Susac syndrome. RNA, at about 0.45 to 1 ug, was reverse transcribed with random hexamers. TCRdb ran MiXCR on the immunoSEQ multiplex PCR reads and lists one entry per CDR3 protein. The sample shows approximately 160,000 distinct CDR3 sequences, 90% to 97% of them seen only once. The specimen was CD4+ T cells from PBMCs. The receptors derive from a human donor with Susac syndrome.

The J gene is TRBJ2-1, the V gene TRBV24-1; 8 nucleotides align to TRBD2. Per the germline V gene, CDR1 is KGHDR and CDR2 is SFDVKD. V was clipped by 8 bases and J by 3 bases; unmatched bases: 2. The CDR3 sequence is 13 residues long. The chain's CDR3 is CATTGGSYNEQFF. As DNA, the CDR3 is TGTGCCACCACGGGAGGGAGCTACAATGAGCAGTTCTTC.

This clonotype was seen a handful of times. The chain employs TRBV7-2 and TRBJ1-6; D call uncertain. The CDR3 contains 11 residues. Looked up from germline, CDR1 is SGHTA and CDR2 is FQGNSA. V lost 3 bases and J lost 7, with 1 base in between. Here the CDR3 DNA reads TGTGCCAGCAGCTTGAATTCACCCCTCCACTTT. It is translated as CASSLNSPLHF. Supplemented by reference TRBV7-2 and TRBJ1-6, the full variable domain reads GAGVSQSPSNKVTEKGKDVELRCDPISGHTALYWYRQSLGQGLEFLIYFQGNSAPDKSGLPSDRFSAERTGGSVSTLTIQRTQQEDSAVYLCASSLNSPLHFGNGTRLTVT.

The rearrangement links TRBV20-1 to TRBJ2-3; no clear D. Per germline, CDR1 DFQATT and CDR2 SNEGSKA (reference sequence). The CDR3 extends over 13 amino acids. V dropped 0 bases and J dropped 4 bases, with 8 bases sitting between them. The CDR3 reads CSAREYVADTQYF. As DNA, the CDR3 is TGCAGTGCTAGAGAATACGTAGCAGATACGCAGTATTTT.

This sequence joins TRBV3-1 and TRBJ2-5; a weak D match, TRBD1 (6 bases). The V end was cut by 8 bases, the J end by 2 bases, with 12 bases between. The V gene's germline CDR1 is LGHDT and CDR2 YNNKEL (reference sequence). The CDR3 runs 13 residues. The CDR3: CASFKQGQETQYF. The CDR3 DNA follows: TGTGCCAGCTTTAAACAGGGACAAGAGACCCAGTACTTC.

In DNA form, the CDR3 reads TGTGCCAGCAGCTTTTGGGGGGGTCCAGAAGAGACCCAGTACTTC. This sequence encodes CASSFWGGPEETQYF. The genes are TRBV11-1 and TRBJ2-5; 7 bases line up with TRBD2. The CDR3 spans 15 residues. Per germline, CDR1 SGHAT and CDR2 FQDESV (reference sequence). V dropped 3 bases and J dropped 3; count of bases not matched to a gene: 7. The complete variable domain, with remaining parts taken from reference TRBV11-1 and TRBJ2-5, reads EAEVAQSPRYKITEKSQAVAFWCDPISGHATLYWYRQILGQGPELLVQFQDESVVDDSQLPKDRFSAERLKGVDSTLKIQPAELGDSAMYLCASSFWGGPEETQYFGPGTRLLVL.

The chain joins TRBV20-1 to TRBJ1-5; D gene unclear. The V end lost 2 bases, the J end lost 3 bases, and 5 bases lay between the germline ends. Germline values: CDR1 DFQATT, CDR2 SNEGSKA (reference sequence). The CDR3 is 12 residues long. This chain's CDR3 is CSARTLNQPQHF. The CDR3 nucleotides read TGCAGTGCTAGAACGCTCAATCAGCCCCAGCATTTT.

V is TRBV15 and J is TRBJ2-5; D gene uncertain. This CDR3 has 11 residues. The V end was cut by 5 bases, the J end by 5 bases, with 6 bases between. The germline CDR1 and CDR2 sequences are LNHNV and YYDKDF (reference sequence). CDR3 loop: CATSGFETQYF. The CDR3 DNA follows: TGTGCCACCAGCGGTTTTGAGACCCAGTACTTC. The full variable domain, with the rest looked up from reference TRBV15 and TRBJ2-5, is DAMVIQNPRYQVTQFGKPVTLSCSQTLNHNVMYWYQQKSSQAPKLLFHYYDKDFNNEADTPDNFQSRRPNTSFCFLDIRSPGLGDTAMYLCATSGFETQYFGPGTRLLVL.

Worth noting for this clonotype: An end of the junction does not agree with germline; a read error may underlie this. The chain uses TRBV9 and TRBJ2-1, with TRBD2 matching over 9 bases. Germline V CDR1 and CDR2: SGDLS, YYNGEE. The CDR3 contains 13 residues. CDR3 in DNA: TGTGCCAGCAGCTCCCGACTAGCGGCTGAGCAGTTTTTC. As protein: CASSSRLAAEQFF.

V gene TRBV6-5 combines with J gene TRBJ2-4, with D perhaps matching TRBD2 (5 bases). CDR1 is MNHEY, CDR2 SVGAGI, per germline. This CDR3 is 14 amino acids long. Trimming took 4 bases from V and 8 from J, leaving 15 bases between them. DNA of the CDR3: TGTGCCAGCAGTTCCACTGAGGGTAGGGACATTCAGTACTTC. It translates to CASSSTEGRDIQYF.

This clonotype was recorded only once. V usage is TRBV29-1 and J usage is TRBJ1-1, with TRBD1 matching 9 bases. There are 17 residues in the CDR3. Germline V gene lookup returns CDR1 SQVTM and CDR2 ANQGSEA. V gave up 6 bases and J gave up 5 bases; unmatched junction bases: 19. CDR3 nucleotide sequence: TGCAGCGTCGAGAGGGGTTCCTGGGGACAGGGATTTACTGAAGCTTTCTTT. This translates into CSVERGSWGQGFTEAFF. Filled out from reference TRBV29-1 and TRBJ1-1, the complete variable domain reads SAVISQKPSRDICQRGTSLTIQCQVDSQVTMMFWYRQQPGQSLTLIATANQGSEATYESGFVIDKFPISRPNLTFSTLTVSNMSPEDSSIYLCSVERGSWGQGFTEAFFGQGTRLTVV.

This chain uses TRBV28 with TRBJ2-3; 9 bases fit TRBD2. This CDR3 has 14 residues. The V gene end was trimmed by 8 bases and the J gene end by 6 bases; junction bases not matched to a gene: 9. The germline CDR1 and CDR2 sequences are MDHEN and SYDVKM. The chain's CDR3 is CASFLSGSRDTQYF. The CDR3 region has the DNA TGTGCCAGCTTCCTTAGCGGGAGTCGGGATACGCAGTATTTT.

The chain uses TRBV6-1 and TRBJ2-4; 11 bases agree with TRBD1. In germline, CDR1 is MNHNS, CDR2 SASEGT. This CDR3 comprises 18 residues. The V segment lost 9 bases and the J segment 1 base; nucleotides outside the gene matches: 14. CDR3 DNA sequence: TGTGCCAGTACCGCTCGTTCCGGGACAGGGGGGGCCAAAAACATTCAGTACTTC. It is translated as CASTARSGTGGAKNIQYF.

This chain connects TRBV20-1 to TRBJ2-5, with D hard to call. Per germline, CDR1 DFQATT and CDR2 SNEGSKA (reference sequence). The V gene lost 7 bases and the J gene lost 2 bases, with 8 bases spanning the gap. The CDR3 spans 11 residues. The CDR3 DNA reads TGCAGTGGGTCAGTTCAAGAGACCCAGTACTTC. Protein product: CSGSVQETQYF.

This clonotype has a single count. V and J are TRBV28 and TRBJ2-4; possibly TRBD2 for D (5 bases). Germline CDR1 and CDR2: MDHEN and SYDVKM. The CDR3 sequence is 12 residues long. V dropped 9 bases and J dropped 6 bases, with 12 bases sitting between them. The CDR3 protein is CASGLLSNIQYF. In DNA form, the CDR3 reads TGTGCCAGTGGACTGTTATCAAACATTCAGTACTTC.

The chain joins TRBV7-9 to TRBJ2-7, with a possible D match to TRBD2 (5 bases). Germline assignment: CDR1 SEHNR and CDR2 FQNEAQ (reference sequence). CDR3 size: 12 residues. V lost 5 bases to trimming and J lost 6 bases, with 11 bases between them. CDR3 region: CASSRSGVEQYF. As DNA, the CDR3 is TGTGCCAGCAGCCGTTCCGGGGTCGAGCAGTACTTC.

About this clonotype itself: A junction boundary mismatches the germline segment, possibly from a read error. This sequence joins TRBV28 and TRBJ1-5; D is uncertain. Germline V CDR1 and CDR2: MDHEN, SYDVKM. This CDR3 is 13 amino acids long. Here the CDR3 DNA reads TGTGCCAGCAGTTTTGGGGAACAAACCTCCCGGTATTTT. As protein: CASSFGEQTSRYF.

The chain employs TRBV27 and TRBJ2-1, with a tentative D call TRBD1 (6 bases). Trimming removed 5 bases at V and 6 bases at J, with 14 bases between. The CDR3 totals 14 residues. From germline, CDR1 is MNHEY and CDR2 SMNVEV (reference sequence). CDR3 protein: CASSLRDIGNEQFF. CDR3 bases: TGTGCCAGCAGTCTCCGGGACATAGGCAATGAGCAGTTCTTC.

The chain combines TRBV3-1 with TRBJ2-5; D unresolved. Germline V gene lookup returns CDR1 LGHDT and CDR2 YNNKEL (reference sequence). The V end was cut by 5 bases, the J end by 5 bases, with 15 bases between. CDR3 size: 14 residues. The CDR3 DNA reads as TGTGCCAGCAGCTTTGCGGTGGCCTCTGAGACCCAGTACTTC. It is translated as CASSFAVASETQYF.

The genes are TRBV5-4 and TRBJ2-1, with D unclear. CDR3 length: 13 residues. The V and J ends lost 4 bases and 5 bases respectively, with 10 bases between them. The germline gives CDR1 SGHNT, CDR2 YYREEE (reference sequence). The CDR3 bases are TGTGCCAGCAGCCCCGGTGTCGACAATGAGCAGTTCTTC. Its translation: CASSPGVDNEQFF. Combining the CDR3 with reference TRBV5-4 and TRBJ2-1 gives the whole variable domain ETGVTQSPTHLIKTRGQQVTLRCSSQSGHNTVSWYQQALGQGPQFIFQYYREEENGRGNFPPRFSGLQFPNYSSELNVNALELDDSALYLCASSPGVDNEQFFGPGTRLTVL.

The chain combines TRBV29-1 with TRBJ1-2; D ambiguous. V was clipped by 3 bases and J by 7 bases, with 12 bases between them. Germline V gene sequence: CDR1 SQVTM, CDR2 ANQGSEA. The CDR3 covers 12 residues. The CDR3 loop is CSVDSGFGGYTF. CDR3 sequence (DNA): TGCAGCGTTGACTCGGGGTTTGGTGGCTACACCTTC.

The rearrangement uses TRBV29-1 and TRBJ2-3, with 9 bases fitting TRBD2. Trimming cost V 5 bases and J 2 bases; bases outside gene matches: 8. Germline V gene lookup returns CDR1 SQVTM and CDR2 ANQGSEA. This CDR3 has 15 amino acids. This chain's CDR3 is CSVKLRLADTDTQYF. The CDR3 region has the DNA TGCAGCGTTAAACTCCGACTAGCGGACACAGATACGCAGTATTTT.

The CDR3 is CAWWTGSGYTF. CDR3 in DNA: TGTGCCTGGTGGACAGGGAGCGGCTACACCTTC. This rearrangement joins TRBV30 to TRBJ1-2; TRBD1 matches at 8 bases. The CDR3 extends over 11 amino acids. Per germline, CDR1 GTSNPN and CDR2 SVGIG (reference sequence). V was pared by 5 bases and J by 8 bases, with 4 bases of the junction left unmatched.

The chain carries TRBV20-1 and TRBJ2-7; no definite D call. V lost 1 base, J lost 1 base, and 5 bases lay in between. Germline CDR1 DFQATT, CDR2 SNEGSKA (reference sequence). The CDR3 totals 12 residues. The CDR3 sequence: CSARALSYEQYV. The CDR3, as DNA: TGCAGTGCTAGAGCCCTATCCTACGAGCAGTACGTC.

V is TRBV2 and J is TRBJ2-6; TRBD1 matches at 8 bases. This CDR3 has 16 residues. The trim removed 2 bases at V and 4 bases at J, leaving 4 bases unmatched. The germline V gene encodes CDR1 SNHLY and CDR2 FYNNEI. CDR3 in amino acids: CASSESQGAGANVLTF. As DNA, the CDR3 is TGTGCCAGCAGTGAATCGCAGGGGGCAGGGGCCAACGTCCTGACTTTC.

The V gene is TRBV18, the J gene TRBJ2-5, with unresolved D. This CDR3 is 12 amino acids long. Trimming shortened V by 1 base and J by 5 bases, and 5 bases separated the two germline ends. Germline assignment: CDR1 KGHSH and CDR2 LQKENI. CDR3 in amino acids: CASSPRAETQYF. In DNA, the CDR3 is TGTGCCAGCTCACCACGGGCGGAGACCCAGTACTTC.

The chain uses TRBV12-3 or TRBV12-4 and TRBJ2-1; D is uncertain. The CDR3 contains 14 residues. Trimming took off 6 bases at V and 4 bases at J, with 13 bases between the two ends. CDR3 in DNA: TGTGCCAGCAGCTTTAACGTAGGATACAATGAGCAGTTCTTC. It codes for CASSFNVGYNEQFF.

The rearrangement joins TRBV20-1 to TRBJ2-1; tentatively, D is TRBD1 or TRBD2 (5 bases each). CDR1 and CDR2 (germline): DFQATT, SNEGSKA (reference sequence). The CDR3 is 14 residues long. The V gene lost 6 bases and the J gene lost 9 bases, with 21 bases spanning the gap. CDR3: CSAPPGHGAVEQFF. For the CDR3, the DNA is TGCAGTGCCCCCCCGGGGCACGGGGCGGTTGAGCAGTTCTTC.

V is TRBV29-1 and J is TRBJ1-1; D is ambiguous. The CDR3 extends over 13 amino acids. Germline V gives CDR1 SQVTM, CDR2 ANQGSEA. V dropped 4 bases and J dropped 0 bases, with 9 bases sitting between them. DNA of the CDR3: TGCAGCGTTGCGCTGGCGGTGAACACTGAAGCTTTCTTT. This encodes CSVALAVNTEAFF.

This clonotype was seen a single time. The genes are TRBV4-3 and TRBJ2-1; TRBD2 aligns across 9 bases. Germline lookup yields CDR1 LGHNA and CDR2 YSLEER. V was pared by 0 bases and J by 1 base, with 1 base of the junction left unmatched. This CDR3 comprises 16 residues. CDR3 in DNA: TGCGCCAGCAGCCAAGATACTAGCGGGTCCTACAATGAGCAGTTCTTC. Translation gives CASSQDTSGSYNEQFF.

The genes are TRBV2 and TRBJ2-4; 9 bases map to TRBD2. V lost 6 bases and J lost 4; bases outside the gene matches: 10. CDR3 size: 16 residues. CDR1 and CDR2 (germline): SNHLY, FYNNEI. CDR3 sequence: CASSPRLADQKNIQYF. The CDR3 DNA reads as TGTGCCAGCAGCCCTAGACTAGCGGATCAAAAAAACATTCAGTACTTC. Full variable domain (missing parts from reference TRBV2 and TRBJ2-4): EPEVTQTPSHQVTQMGQEVILRCVPISNHLYFYWYRQILGQKVEFLVSFYNNEISEKSEIFDDQFSVERPDGSNFTLKIRSTKLEDSAMYFCASSPRLADQKNIQYFGAGTRLSVL.